Listed below are T cell receptor beta chains from one sample, sequenced in a study of T cell repertoires in cytomegalovirus infection. These receptors have no known antigen. A single record per CDR3 protein comes from TCRdb applying MiXCR to the reads. The data contain about 890,000 distinct CDR3 sequences, under 40% of them singletons. Material: cultured CD8+ T cells from PBMCs, obtained from culture after CMV antigen stimulation. Source of these receptors: a human donor in good health (CMV status not recorded). Some clones in this sample may be carry-over from other donors' samples. Both conserved end residues are part of each CDR3. A D gene is named only where the DNA matches it firmly. Expanded clones are given a class, and other clones once, few, many or no size at all.

clone_size: few; j_call: TRBJ2-7; v_call: TRBV29-1; d_call: NA; cdr3_nt: TGCAGCGTTGCCCCCGGGACCTACGAGCAGTACTTC; cdr3_aa: CSVAPGTYEQYF
clone_size: NA; j_call: TRBJ1-1; v_call: TRBV27; d_call: NA; cdr3_nt: TGTGCCAGCACCACCCGGGACCGAGACACTGAAGCTTTCTTT; cdr3_aa: CASTTRDRDTEAFF
clone_size: few; j_call: TRBJ2-1; v_call: TRBV14; d_call: NA; cdr3_nt: TGTGCCAGCAGAGAAGGCGTGGACTACTACAATGAGCAGTTCTTC; cdr3_aa: CASREGVDYYNEQFF
clone_size: few; j_call: TRBJ2-3; v_call: TRBV7-6; d_call: NA; cdr3_nt: TGTGCCAGCAGTCAGATGCCAGATACGCAGTATTTT; cdr3_aa: CASSQMPDTQYF
clone_size: few; j_call: TRBJ2-3; v_call: TRBV7-6; d_call: TRBD2; cdr3_nt: TGTGCCAGCATCGTATCCCGGGGAGCGGGGAAAGATACGCAGTATTTT; cdr3_aa: CASIVSRGAGKDTQYF
clone_size: NA; j_call: TRBJ1-5; v_call: TRBV7-9; d_call: NA; cdr3_nt: TGTGCCAGCAGCTCATATCGGGGTGAGCGCAATCAGCCCCAGCATTTT; cdr3_aa: CASSSYRGERNQPQHF
clone_size: NA; j_call: TRBJ2-3; v_call: TRBV2; d_call: NA; cdr3_nt: TGTGCCTCAACGGAGGGTGGGACAGATACGCAGTATTTT; cdr3_aa: CASTEGGTDTQYF
clone_size: NA; j_call: TRBJ1-1; v_call: TRBV18; d_call: NA; cdr3_nt: TGTGCCAGCCCTGATTCTACAGGGGAAGCTTTCTTT; cdr3_aa: CASPDSTGEAFF
clone_size: many; j_call: TRBJ2-3; v_call: TRBV7-2; d_call: NA; cdr3_nt: TGTGCCAGCAGCTTAGTCCCCTATAGCACAGATACGCAGTATTTT; cdr3_aa: CASSLVPYSTDTQYF
clone_size: many; j_call: TRBJ1-4; v_call: TRBV7-2; d_call: TRBD1; cdr3_nt: TGTGCCAGCACCCGACAGGGGGTTAATGAAAAACTGTTTTTT; cdr3_aa: CASTRQGVNEKLFF
clone_size: few; j_call: TRBJ1-5; v_call: TRBV12-3/TRBV12-4; d_call: NA; cdr3_nt: TGTGCCAGCAGTTTAGCGCGGGGAGGTCAGCCCCAGCATTTT; cdr3_aa: CASSLARGGQPQHF
clone_size: NA; j_call: TRBJ2-5; v_call: TRBV11-1; d_call: NA; cdr3_nt: TGTGCCAGCGGCGGGGCGACTCAAGAGACCCAGTACTTC; cdr3_aa: CASGGATQETQYF
clone_size: few; j_call: TRBJ2-1; v_call: TRBV27; d_call: NA; cdr3_nt: TGTGCCAGCAGTTTAATGGGCCAGGACGGTCCACCCTCCTACAATGAGCAGTTCTTC; cdr3_aa: CASSLMGQDGPPSYNEQFF
clone_size: NA; j_call: TRBJ1-2; v_call: TRBV4-1; d_call: NA; cdr3_nt: TGCGCCAGCAGCCAAGAGGGGGGGGCGGGCGGCTACACCTTC; cdr3_aa: CASSQEGGAGGYTF
clone_size: NA; j_call: TRBJ2-3; v_call: TRBV27; d_call: NA; cdr3_nt: TGTGCCAGCAGTTTGCGGGGATTCACAGATACGCAGTATTTT; cdr3_aa: CASSLRGFTDTQYF
clone_size: NA; j_call: TRBJ2-2; v_call: TRBV11-3; d_call: NA; cdr3_nt: TGTGCCAGCAGCTTAGATTCGAGGGGCGGGGAGCTGTTTTTT; cdr3_aa: CASSLDSRGGELFF
clone_size: many; j_call: TRBJ2-1; v_call: TRBV6-2/TRBV6-3; d_call: TRBD2; cdr3_nt: TGTGCCAGCAGTCGCGGACTAGCGGGGGCCCATGAGCAGTTCTTC; cdr3_aa: CASSRGLAGAHEQFF
clone_size: NA; j_call: TRBJ1-5; v_call: TRBV6-1; d_call: NA; cdr3_nt: TGTGCCAGCAGTGATTGGCAGAGCTATAGCAATCAGCCCCAGCATTTT; cdr3_aa: CASSDWQSYSNQPQHF
clone_size: few; j_call: TRBJ2-2; v_call: TRBV6-6; d_call: NA; cdr3_nt: TGTGCCAGCAGTTACTATCTGAACACCGGGGAGCTGTTTTTT; cdr3_aa: CASSYYLNTGELFF
clone_size: NA; j_call: TRBJ2-2; v_call: TRBV19; d_call: NA; cdr3_nt: TGTGCCAGTAGAACAGGGGGGGAGGCCGGGGAGCTGTTTTTT; cdr3_aa: CASRTGGEAGELFF
clone_size: NA; j_call: TRBJ2-1; v_call: TRBV7-2; d_call: NA; cdr3_nt: TGTGCCAGCAGCTTATCCAGTTTCCGATACAATGAGCAGTTCTTC; cdr3_aa: CASSLSSFRYNEQFF
clone_size: few; j_call: TRBJ2-6; v_call: TRBV9; d_call: TRBD1; cdr3_nt: TGTGCCAGCAGCCTCAACAGGGGGCCGGGGGCCAACGTCCTGACTTTC; cdr3_aa: CASSLNRGPGANVLTF
clone_size: NA; j_call: TRBJ1-2; v_call: TRBV2; d_call: NA; cdr3_nt: TGTGCCAGCACTGCCCCCACGGGGGGATTAGGTGGCTACACCTTC; cdr3_aa: CASTAPTGGLGGYTF